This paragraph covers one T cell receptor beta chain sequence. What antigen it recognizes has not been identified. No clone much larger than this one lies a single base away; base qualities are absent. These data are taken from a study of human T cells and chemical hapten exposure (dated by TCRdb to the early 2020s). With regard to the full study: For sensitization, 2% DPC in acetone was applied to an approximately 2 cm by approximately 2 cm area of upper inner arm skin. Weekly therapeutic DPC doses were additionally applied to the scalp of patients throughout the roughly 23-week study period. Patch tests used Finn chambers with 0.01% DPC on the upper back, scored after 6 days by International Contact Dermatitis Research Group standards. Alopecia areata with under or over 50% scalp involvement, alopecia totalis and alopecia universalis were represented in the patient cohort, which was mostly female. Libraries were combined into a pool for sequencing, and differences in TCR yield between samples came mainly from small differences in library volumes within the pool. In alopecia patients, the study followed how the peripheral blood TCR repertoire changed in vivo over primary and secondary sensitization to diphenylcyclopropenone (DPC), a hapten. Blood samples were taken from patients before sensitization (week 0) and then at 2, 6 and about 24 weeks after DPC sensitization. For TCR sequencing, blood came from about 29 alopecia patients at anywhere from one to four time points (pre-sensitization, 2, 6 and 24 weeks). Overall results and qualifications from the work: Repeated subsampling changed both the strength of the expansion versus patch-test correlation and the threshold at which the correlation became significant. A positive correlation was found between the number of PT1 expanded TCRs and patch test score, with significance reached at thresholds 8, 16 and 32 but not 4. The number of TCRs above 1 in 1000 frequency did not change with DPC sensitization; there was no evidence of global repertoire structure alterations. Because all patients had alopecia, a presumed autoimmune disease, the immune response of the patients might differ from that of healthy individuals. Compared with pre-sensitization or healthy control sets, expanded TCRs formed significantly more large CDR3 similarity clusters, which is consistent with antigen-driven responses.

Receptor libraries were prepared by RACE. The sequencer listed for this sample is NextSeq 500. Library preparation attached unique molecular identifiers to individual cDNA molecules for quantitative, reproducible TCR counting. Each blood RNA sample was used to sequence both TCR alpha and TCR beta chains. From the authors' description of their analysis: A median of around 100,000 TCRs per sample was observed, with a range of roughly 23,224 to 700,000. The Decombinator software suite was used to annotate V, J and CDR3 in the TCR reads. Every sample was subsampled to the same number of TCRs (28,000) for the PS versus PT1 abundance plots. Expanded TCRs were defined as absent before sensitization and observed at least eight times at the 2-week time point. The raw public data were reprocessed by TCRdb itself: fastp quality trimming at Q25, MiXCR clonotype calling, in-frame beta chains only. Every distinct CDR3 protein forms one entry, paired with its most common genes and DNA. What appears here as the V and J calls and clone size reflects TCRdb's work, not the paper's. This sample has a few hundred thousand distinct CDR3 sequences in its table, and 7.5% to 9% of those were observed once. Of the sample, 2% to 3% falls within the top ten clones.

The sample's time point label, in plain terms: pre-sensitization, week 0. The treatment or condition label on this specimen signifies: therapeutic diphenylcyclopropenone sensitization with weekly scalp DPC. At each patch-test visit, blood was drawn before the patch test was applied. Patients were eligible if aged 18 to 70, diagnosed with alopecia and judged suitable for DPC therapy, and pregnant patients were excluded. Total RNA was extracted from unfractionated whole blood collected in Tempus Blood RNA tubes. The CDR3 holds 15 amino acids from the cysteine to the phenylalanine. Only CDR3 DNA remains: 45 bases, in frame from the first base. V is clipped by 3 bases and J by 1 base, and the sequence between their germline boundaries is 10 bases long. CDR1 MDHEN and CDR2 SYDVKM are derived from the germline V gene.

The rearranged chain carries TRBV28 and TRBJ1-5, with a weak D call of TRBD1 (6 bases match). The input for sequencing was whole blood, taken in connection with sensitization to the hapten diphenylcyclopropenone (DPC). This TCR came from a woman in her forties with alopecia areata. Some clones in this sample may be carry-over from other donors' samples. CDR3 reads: CASSFRGWSNQPQHF. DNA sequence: TGTGCCAGCAGTTTCAGGGGCTGGAGCAATCAGCCCCAGCATTTT.